The sequence of this T cell receptor beta chain was determined in a study of T-cell memory formation after mild COVID-19 (dated by TCRdb to 2020 to 2023). Regarding the complete study: TCR sequence clusters from the two donors were largely donor specific. Two young, previously healthy adult volunteers, one female and one male, were included in the cohort. In two donors, T-cell clones that expanded and contracted after mild COVID-19 were followed by sequencing TCRalpha and TCRbeta repertoires longitudinally.

The CDR3 contains 15 residues, cysteine and phenylalanine counted. Kept here is only the CDR3 DNA, which spans 45 bases and is read in frame from base 1. CDR1 SNHLY and CDR2 FYNNEI are derived from the germline V gene. A distance of 19 bases separates the germline ends of V and J, which lose 7 bases and 4 bases respectively. Points the paper makes about the study in general: Some responding clones were detected in pre-infection memory, suggesting pre-existing cross-reactive memory T cells joined the SARS-CoV-2 response. The study covered only a couple of mild cases, and larger cohorts including severe cases with pre-infection samples were considered necessary. Whether the second-wave clones peaking on day 37 were SARS-CoV-2 specific was not confirmed. From day 15 to 85, contracting clones showed balanced CD4/CD8 phenotypes, whereas a second wave of clones that expanded from day 15 to 37 leaned towards CD4+. Contracting CD4+ clones turned up mainly in the CM and EM memory subsets, whereas EMRA was where CD8+ clones were enriched.

Ficoll-Paque density gradient centrifugation was the method used to isolate PBMCs. This clonotype was picked up a small number of times. The antigen it recognizes is unknown. The record has no base qualities; no much larger clone is one base away. The run used an Illumina NovaSeq 6000. Using 5'RACE with constant-segment primers, TCRalpha and TCRbeta cDNA libraries were constructed, with sample barcodes and unique molecular identifiers added in the process. Trizol reagent was used to extract RNA from every sample. Amplification of the libraries took two PCR steps, and the second step added a second sample barcode plus Illumina TruSeq adapters. Libraries were sequenced on an Illumina NovaSeq with 2 x 150 bp paired-end reads. The paper's processing steps were these. Reads were demultiplexed and collapsed into UMI-guided consensus sequences with migec v1.2.7. Using mixcr v2.1.11, UMI consensuses were aligned to TRA and TRB V and J templates and then assembled into clonotypes. A clonotype was counted as expanded or contracted only if both edgeR and NoisET called the change significant, with noise models trained on biological replicates. For edgeR calls, the thresholds were a false discovery rate-adjusted p below 0.01 and a log2 fold-change of 1. As an exploratory analysis of dynamics, max-normalized trajectories of the 1000 most abundant clonotypes were examined by PCA with hierarchical clustering. Each responding clone was given a CD4 or CD8 phenotype based on the CD4+ and CD8+ repertoires, which had been sequenced separately. TCRdb passed the public sequencing reads through fastp at Q25 and MiXCR, retaining productive beta sequences. Records with the same CDR3 protein are collapsed into one entry carrying the most frequent genes and DNA. The authors' filters were not applied to this entry. This sample lists 400,000 to 500,000 distinct CDR3 sequences; roughly 17% were detected once. The ten top clones hold about 22% of the sample.

Recombination linked TRBV2 to TRBJ1-2; the D segment cannot be called with confidence. The TCR was taken from a man aged 18 to 30 who had mild COVID-19 (a few samples of this study predate the infection). The sample titles of this study are shuffled in the database, so cell type and time point are left out; the donor was told from shared clones. Sequenced sample: PBMCs or a T cell subset sorted from them (not recorded which). The CDR3: CASTREPSTSYGYTF. The DNA reads TGTGCCAGCACCCGAGAGCCGTCAACTAGCTATGGCTACACCTTC. Supplemented by the reference TRBV2 and TRBJ1-2 proteins around the CDR3, the complete variable domain is EPEVTQTPSHQVTQMGQEVILRCVPISNHLYFYWYRQILGQKVEFLVSFYNNEISEKSEIFDDQFSVERPDGSNFTLKIRSTKLEDSAMYFCASTREPSTSYGYTFGSGTRLTVV.